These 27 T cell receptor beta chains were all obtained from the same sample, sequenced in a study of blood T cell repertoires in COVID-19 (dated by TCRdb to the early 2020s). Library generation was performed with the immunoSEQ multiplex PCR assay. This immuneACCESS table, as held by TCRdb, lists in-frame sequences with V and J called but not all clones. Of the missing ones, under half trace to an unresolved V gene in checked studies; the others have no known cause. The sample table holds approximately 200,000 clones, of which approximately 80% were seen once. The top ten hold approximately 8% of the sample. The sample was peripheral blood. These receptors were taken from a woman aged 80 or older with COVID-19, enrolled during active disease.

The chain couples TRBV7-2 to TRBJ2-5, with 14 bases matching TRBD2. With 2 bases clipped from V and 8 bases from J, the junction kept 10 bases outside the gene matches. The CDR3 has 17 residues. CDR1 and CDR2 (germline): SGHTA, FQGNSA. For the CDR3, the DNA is TGTGCCAGCAGCTTAACGGGACTAGCGGGAGTGGGTGGTACCCAGTACTTC. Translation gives CASSLTGLAGVGGTQYF.

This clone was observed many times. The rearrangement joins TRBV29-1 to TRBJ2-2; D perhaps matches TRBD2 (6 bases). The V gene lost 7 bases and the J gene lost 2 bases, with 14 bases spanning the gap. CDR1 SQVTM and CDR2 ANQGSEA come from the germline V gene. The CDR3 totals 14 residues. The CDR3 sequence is CSARRDFNTGELFF. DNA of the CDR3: TGCAGCGCGCGCCGGGACTTTAACACCGGGGAGCTGTTTTTT.

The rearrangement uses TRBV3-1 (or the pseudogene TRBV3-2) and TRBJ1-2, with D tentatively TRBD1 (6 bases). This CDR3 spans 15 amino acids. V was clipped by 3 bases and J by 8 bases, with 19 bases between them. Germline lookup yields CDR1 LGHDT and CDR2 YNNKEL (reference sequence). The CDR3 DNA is TGTGCCAGCAGCCAGGCCCCTAGGGGGGGGTACGGCTACACCTTC. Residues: CASSQAPRGGYGYTF.

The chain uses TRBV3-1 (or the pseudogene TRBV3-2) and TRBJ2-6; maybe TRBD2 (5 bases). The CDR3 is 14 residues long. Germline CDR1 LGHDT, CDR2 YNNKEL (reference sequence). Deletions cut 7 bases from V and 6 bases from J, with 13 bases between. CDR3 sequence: CASTRGQAANVLTF. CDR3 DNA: TGTGCCAGCACCCGAGGGCAGGCGGCCAACGTCCTGACTTTC.

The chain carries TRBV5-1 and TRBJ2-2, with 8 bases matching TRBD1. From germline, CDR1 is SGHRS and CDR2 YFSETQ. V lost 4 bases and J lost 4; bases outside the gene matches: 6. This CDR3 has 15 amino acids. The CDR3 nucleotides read TGCGCCAGCAGCCAACTACAGGGGGGCACCGGGGAGCTGTTTTTT. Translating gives CASSQLQGGTGELFF. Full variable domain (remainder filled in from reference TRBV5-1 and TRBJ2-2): KAGVTQTPRYLIKTRGQQVTLSCSPISGHRSVSWYQQTPGQGLQFLFEYFSETQRNKGNFPGRFSGRQFSNSRSEMNVSTLELGDSALYLCASSQLQGGTGELFFGEGSRLTVL.

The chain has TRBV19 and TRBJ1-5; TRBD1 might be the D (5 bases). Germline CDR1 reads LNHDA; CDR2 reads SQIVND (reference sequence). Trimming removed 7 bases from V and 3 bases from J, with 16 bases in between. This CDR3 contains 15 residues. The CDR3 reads CASTSRGGDNQPQHF. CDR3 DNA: TGTGCCAGTACCTCACGGGGGGGAGACAATCAGCCCCAGCATTTT.

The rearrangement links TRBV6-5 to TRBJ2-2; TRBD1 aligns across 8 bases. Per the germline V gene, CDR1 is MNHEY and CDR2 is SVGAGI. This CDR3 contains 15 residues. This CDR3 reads CANPPQGADTGELFF. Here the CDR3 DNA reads TGTGCAAACCCTCCCCAGGGGGCGGACACCGGGGAGCTGTTTTTT.

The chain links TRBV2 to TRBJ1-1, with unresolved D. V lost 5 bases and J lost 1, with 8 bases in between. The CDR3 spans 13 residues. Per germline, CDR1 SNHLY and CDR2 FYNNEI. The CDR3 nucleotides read TGTGCCAGCAGTAGCAGGCCGAACACTGAAGCTTTCTTT. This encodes CASSSRPNTEAFF.

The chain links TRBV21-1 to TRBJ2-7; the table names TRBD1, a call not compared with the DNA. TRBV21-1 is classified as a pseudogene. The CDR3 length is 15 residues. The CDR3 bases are TGTGCCAGCACCGACCATACAGGGCCCCTCTACGAGCAGTACTTC. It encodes CASTDHTGPLYEQYF.

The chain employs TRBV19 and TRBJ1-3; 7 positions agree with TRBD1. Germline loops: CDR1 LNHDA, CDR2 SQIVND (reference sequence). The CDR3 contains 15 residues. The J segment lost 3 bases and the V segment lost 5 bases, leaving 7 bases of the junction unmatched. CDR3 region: CASSQEGGLGNTIYF. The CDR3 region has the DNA TGTGCCAGTAGTCAGGAAGGGGGCCTTGGAAACACCATATATTTT.

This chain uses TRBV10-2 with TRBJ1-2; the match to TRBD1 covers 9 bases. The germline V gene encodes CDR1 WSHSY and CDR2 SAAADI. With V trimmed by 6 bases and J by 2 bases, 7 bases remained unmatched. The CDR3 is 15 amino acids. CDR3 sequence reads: CASRARQGGNYGYTF. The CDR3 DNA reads TGCGCCAGCAGAGCTCGACAGGGGGGAAACTATGGCTACACCTTC.

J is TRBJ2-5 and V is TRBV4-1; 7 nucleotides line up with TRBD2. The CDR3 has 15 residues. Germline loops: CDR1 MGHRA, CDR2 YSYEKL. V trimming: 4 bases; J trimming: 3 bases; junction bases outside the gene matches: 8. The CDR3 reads CASSREGLGKETQYF. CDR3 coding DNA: TGCGCCAGCAGCCGGGAGGGGTTGGGCAAAGAGACCCAGTACTTC.

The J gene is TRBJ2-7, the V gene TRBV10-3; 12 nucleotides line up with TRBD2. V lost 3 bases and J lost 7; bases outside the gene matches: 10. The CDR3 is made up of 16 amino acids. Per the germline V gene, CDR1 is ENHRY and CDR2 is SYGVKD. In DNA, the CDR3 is TGTGCCATCAGTGATATATCTAGCGGGGGGGCGAGAGAGCAGTACTTC. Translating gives CAISDISSGGAREQYF.

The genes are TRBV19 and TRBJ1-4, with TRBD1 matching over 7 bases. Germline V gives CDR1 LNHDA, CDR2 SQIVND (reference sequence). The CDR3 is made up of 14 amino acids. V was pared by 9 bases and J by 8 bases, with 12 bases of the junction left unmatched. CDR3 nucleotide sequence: TGTGCCAGCCGGCGGGACAGTGGGTACGAAAAACTGTTTTTT. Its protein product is CASRRDSGYEKLFF. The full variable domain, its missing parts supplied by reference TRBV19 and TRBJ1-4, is DGGITQSPKYLFRKEGQNVTLSCEQNLNHDAMYWYRQDPGQGLRLIYYSQIVNDFQKGDIAEGYSVSREKKESFPLTVTSAQKNPTAFYLCASRRDSGYEKLFFGSGTQLSVL.

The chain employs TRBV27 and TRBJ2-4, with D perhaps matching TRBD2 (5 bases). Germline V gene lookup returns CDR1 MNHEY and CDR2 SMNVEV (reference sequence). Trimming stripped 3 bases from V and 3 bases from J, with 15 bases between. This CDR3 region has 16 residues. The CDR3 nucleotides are TGTGCCAGCAGTTTTGGACTGACTCTGGGCAAAAACATTCAGTACTTC. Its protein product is CASSFGLTLGKNIQYF.

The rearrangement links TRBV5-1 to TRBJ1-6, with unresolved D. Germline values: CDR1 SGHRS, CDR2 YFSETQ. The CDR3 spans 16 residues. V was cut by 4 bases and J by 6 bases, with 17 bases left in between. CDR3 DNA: TGCGCCAGCAGCCAAGAGGGCCCTCTTTCTAATTCACCCCTCCACTTT. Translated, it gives CASSQEGPLSNSPLHF. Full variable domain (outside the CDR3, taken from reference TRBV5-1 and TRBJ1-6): KAGVTQTPRYLIKTRGQQVTLSCSPISGHRSVSWYQQTPGQGLQFLFEYFSETQRNKGNFPGRFSGRQFSNSRSEMNVSTLELGDSALYLCASSQEGPLSNSPLHFGNGTRLTVT.

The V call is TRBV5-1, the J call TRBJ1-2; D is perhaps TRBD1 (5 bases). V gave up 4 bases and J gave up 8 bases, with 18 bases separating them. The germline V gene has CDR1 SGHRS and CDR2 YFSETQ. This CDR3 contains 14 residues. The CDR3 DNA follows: TGCGCCAGCAGCGTAGTCCAGGGTCTAGGAGGCTACACCTTC. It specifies CASSVVQGLGGYTF.

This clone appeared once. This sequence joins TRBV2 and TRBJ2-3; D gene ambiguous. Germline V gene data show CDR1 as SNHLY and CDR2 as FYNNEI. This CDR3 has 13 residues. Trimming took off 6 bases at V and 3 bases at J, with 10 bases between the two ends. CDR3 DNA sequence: TGTGCCAGCAGAGTGACTCCAACAGATACGCAGTATTTT. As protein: CASRVTPTDTQYF. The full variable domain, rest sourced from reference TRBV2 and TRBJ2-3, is EPEVTQTPSHQVTQMGQEVILRCVPISNHLYFYWYRQILGQKVEFLVSFYNNEISEKSEIFDDQFSVERPDGSNFTLKIRSTKLEDSAMYFCASRVTPTDTQYFGPGTRLTVL.

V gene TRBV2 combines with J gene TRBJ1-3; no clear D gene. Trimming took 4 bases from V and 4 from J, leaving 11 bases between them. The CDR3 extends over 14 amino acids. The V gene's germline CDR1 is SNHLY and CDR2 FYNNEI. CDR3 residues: CASSAEGGGNTIYF. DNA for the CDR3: TGTGCCAGCAGTGCAGAGGGAGGAGGAAACACCATATATTTT.

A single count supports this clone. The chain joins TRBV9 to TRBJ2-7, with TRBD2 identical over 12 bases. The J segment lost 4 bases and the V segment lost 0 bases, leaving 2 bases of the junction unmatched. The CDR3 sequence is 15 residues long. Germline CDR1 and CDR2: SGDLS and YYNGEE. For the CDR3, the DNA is TGTGCCAGCAGCGTAGGACTAGCGGGAGAGTACGAGCAGTACTTC. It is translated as CASSVGLAGEYEQYF.

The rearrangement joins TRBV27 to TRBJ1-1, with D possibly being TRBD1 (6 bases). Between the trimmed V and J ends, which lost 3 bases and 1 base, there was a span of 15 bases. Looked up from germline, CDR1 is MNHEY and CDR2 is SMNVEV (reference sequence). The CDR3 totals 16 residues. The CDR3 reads CASSFGRQESNTEAFF. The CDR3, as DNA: TGTGCCAGCAGTTTTGGGAGACAGGAGTCGAACACTGAAGCTTTCTTT.

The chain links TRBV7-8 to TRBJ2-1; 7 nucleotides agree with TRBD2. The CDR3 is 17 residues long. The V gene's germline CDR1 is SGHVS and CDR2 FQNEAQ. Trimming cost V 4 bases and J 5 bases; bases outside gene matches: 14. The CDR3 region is CASSSPKSGAVNNEQFF. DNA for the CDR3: TGTGCCAGCAGCTCGCCCAAAAGCGGGGCAGTGAACAATGAGCAGTTCTTC.

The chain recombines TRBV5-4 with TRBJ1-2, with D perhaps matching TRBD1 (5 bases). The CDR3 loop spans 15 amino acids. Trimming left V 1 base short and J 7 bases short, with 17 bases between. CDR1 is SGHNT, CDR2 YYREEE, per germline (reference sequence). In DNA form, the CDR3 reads TGTGCCAGCAGCTTGAATAGGGGTGATCCCCTTGGCTACACCTTC. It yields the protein CASSLNRGDPLGYTF.

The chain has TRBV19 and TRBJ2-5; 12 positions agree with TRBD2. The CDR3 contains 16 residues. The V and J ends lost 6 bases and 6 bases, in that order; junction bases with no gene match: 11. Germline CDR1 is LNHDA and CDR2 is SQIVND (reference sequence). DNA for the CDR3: TGTGCCAGTAGCGGGACTAGCGGGCTTGTATCGCAGACCCAGTACTTC. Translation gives CASSGTSGLVSQTQYF.

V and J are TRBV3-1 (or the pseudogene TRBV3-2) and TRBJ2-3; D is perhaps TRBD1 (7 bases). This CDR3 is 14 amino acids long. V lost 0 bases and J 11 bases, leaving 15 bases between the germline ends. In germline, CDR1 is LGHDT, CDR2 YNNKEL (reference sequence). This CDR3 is CASSQDPQGGGQYF. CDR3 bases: TGTGCCAGCAGCCAAGACCCTCAGGGGGGAGGGCAGTATTTT.

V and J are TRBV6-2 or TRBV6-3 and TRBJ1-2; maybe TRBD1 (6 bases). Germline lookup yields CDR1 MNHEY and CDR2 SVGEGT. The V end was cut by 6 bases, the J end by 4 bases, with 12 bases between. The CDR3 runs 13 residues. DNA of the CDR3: TGTGCCAGCAGCCCCACAGGGATCTATGGCTACACCTTC. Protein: CASSPTGIYGYTF.

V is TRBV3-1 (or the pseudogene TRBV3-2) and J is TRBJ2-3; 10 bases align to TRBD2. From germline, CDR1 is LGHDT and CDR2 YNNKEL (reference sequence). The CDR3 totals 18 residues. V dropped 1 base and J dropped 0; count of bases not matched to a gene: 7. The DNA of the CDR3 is TGTGCCAGCAGCCAAGCAGGTAGCGGGGGGCCTAGCACAGATACGCAGTATTTT. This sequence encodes CASSQAGSGGPSTDTQYF.